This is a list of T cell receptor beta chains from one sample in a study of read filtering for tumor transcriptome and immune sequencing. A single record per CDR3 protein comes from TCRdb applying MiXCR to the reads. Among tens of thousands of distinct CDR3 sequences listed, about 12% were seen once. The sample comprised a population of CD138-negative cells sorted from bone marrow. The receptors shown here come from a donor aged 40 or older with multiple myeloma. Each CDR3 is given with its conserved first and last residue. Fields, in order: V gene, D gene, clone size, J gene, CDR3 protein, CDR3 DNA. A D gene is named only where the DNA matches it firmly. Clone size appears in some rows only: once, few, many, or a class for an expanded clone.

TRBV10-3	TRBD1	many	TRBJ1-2	CAISETVQGSNYGYTF	TGTGCCATCAGTGAGACTGTACAGGGGTCGAACTATGGCTACACCTTC
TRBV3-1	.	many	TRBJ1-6	CASATGSSSPLHF	TGTGCCAGCGCGACGGGGTCGAGTTCACCCCTCCACTTT
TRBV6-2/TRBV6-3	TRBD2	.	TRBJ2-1	CASRPGLAGGGSEQFF	TGTGCCAGCAGGCCTGGACTAGCGGGGGGAGGGAGTGAGCAGTTCTTC
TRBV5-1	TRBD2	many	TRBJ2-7	CASSGLAGAYYEQYF	TGCGCCAGCAGCGGGCTAGCGGGAGCCTACTACGAGCAGTACTTC
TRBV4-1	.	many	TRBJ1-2	CASSRGSTGTNYGYTF	TGCGCCAGCAGCAGGGGGTCCACAGGGACTAACTATGGCTACACCTTC
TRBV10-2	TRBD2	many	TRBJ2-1	CASSEEGLGYNEQFF	TGCGCCAGCAGTGAAGAAGGACTAGGTTACAATGAGCAGTTCTTC
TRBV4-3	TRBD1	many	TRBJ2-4	CASSQLRDRENIQYF	TGCGCCAGCAGCCAACTCCGGGACAGAGAAAACATTCAGTACTTC
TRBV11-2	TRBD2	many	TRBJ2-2	CASSSAGLAGIGELFF	TGTGCCAGCAGCTCCGCAGGACTAGCGGGGATCGGGGAGCTGTTTTTT
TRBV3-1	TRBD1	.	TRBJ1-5	CASSQRTGDQPQHF	TGTGCCAGCAGCCAACGGACAGGGGACCAGCCCCAGCATTTT
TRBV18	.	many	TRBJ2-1	CASSSGGAEQFF	TGTGCCAGCTCGAGTGGGGGGGCTGAGCAGTTCTTC
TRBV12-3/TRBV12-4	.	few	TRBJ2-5	CASSLETGQETQCF	TGTGCCAGCAGTTTAGAGACAGGTCAAGAGACCCAGTGCTTC
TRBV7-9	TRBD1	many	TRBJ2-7	CASSPTRPGTGSSYEQYF	TGTGCCAGCAGCCCAACCCGACCGGGGACAGGCAGCTCCTACGAGCAGTACTTC
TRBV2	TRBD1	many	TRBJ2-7	CASSETGTGAGEQYF	TGTGCCAGCAGTGAAACCGGGACAGGGGCGGGCGAGCAGTACTTC
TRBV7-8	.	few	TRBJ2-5	CAGSKSPGETQYF	TGTGCCGGCAGCAAATCACCAGGGGAGACCCAGTACTTC
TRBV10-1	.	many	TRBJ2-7	CASRDDGYEQYF	TGCGCCAGCAGAGACGACGGGTACGAGCAGTACTTC
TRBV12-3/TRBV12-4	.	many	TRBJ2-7	CASGTPYEQYF	TGTGCCAGCGGCACCCCTTACGAGCAGTACTTC
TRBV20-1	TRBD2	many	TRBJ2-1	CSARDSTGTSGFNEQFF	TGCAGTGCTAGAGATTCAACCGGGACTAGCGGGTTCAATGAGCAGTTCTTC
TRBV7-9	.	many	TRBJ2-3	CASLAFTDTQYF	TGTGCCAGCCTAGCTTTCACAGATACGCAGTATTTT
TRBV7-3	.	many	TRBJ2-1	CASSPGVGNEQFF	TGTGCCAGCAGCCCCGGAGTTGGCAATGAGCAGTTCTTC
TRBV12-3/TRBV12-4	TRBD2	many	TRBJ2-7	CASSRGGSFPYEQYF	TGTGCCAGCAGTCGGGGCGGGAGCTTTCCCTACGAGCAGTACTTC
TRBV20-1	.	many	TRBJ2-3	CSASTLTDTQYF	TGCAGTGCTAGTACCCTCACAGATACGCAGTATTTT
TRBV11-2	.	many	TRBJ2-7	CASSFGPSYEQYF	TGTGCCAGCAGCTTTGGCCCTTCCTACGAGCAGTACTTC
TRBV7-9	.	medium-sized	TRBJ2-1	CASRQTRVGGYNEQFF	TGTGCCAGCAGGCAGACCAGGGTGGGGGGCTACAATGAGCAGTTCTTC
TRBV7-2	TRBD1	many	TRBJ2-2	CASSLGQTNTGELFF	TGTGCCAGCAGCTTGGGACAGACGAACACCGGGGAGCTGTTTTTT
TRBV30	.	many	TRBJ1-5	CAWNRGGQPQHF	TGTGCCTGGAATAGGGGGGGACAGCCCCAGCATTTT
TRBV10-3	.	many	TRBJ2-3	CAISGAGGSDTQYF	TGTGCCATCAGTGGGGCCGGCGGATCAGATACGCAGTATTTT
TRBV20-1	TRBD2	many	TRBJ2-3	CSAGGGKGSADTQYF	TGCAGTGCCGGGGGGGGCAAGGGGAGCGCAGATACGCAGTATTTT
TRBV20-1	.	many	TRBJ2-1	CSARPNPGKQFF	TGCAGTGCTAGACCGAACCCCGGGAAGCAGTTCTTC
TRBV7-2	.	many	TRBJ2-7	CASSLNRYEQYF	TGTGCCAGCAGCTTGAACAGGTACGAGCAGTACTTC
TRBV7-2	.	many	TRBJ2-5	CASSLPGKTQYF	TGTGCCAGCAGCTTACCAGGGAAGACCCAGTACTTC
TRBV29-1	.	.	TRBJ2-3	CSVEDRGLRTDTRYF	TGCAGCGTTGAAGATCGCGGGCTTCGCACAGATACGCGGTATTTT
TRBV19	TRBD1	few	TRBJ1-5	CASSITGQSESPQHF	TGTGCCAGTAGTATAACGGGACAGTCAGAATCTCCCCAGCATTTT
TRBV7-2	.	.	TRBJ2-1	CASSSGGWNPMQFF	TGTGCCAGCAGCTCAGGAGGGTGGAACCCCATGCAGTTCTTC
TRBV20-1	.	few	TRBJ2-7	CSAPTRDTRSYEQYF	TGCAGTGCTCCCACCCGGGACACTCGATCCTACGAGCAGTACTTC
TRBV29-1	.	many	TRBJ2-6	CSVEVGLSGANVLTF	TGCAGCGTTGAAGTCGGCCTTTCTGGGGCCAACGTCCTGACTTTC
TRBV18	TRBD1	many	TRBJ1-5	CASSPEFGQGARPQHF	TGTGCCAGCTCACCCGAATTTGGACAGGGGGCCAGGCCCCAGCATTTT
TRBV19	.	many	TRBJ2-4	CASKDNWRPTPYF	TGTGCCAGTAAGGACAACTGGCGGCCTACACCGTACTTC
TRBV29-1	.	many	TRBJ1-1	CSAQNTEAFF	TGCAGCGCCCAGAACACTGAAGCTTTCTTT
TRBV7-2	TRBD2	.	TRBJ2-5	CASSLAWGGETQYF	TGTGCCAGCAGCTTAGCGTGGGGGGGGGAGACCCAGTACTTC
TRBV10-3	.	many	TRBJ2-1	CAISESGYYNEQFF	TGTGCCATCAGTGAGTCTGGGTACTACAATGAGCAGTTCTTC
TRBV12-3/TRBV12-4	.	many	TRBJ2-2	CASSPQIRAVNTGELFF	TGTGCCAGCAGTCCCCAAATCCGGGCGGTCAACACCGGGGAGCTGTTTTTT
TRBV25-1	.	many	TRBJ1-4	CASRPGHGSQKLFF	TGTGCCAGCCGCCCGGGACACGGTAGTCAAAAACTGTTTTTT
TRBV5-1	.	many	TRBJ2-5	CASSFEGWETQYF	TGCGCCAGCAGCTTTGAAGGGTGGGAGACCCAGTACTTC
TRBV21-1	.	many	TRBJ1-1	CASSKRARANTEAFF	TGTGCCAGCAGCAAGCGGGCCAGGGCTAACACTGAAGCTTTCTTT
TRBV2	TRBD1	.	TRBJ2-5	CASSERTGVVKTQYF	TGTGCCAGCAGTGAACGGACAGGGGTTGTAAAGACCCAGTACTTC
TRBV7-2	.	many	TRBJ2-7	CASSSEGYSVFPYEQYF	TGTGCCAGCAGCTCCGAGGGATACTCCGTCTTTCCCTACGAGCAGTACTTC
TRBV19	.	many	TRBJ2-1	CASSRWDEQFF	TGTGCCAGTAGTAGATGGGATGAGCAGTTCTTC
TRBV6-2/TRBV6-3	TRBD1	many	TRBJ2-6	CASSRDRRAGANVLTF	TGTGCCAGCAGTAGGGACAGGCGAGCTGGGGCCAACGTCCTGACTTTC
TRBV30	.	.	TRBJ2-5	CAWSVGPGKETQYF	TGTGCCTGGAGTGTTGGCCCGGGTAAAGAGACCCAGTACTTC
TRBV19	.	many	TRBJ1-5	CASSIGQGRGLVQPQHF	TGTGCCAGTAGTATAGGACAAGGTCGGGGGTTGGTTCAGCCCCAGCATTTT
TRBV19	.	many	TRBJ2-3	CASSTDRGDTQYF	TGTGCCAGTAGTACGGACCGCGGGGATACGCAGTATTTT
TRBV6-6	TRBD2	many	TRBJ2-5	CASSYSIAGLAGTGTQYF	TGTGCCAGCAGTTACTCGATAGCGGGACTAGCGGGCACGGGGACCCAGTACTTC
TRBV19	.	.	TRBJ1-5	CASTPSPGAGLSRHF	TGTGCCAGTACCCCTTCCCCAGGGGCGGGATTGTCCCGGCATTTT
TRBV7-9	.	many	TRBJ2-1	CASSLGDGYNEQFF	TGTGCCAGCAGCTTAGGAGACGGGTACAATGAGCAGTTCTTC